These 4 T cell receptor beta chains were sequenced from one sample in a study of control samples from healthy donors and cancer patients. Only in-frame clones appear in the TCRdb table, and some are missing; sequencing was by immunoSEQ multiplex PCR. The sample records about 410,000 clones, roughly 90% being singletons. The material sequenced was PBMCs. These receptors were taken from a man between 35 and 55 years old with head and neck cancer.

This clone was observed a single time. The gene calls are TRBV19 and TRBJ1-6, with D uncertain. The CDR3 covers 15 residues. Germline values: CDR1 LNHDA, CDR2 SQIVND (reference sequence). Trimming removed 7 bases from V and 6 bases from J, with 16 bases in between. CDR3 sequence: CASTATEGSNSPLHF. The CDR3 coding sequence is TGTGCCAGTACCGCGACGGAGGGAAGTAATTCACCCCTCCACTTT. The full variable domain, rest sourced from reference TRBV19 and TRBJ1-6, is DGGITQSPKYLFRKEGQNVTLSCEQNLNHDAMYWYRQDPGQGLRLIYYSQIVNDFQKGDIAEGYSVSREKKESFPLTVTSAQKNPTAFYLCASTATEGSNSPLHFGNGTRLTVT.

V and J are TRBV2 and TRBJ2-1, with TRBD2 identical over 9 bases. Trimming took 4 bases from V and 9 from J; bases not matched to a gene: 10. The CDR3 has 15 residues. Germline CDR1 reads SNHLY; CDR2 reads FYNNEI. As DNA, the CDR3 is TGTGCCAGCAGTGTAGCGGGAGTTTTAAGGGGTGAGCAGTTCTTC. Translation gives CASSVAGVLRGEQFF.

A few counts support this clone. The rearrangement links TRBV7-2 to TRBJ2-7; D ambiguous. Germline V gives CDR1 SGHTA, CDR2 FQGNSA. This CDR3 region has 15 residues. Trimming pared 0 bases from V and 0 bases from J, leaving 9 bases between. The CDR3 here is CASSLAYSLSYEQYF. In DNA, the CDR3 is TGTGCCAGCAGCTTAGCCTACTCCCTCTCCTACGAGCAGTACTTC.

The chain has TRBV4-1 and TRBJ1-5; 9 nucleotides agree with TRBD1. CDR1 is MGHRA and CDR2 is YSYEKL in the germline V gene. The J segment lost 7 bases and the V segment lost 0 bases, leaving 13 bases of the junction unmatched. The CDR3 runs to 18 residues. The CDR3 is CASSQDNAPGQGFQPQHF. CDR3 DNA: TGCGCCAGCAGCCAAGATAATGCTCCGGGACAGGGCTTCCAGCCCCAGCATTTT.